The 29 T cell receptor beta chains below come from one sample, sequenced in a study of shared clonotypes between healthy human individuals (dated by TCRdb to about 2020). The library relied on the immunoSEQ multiplex PCR assay. In TCRdb, the immuneACCESS table is reduced to in-frame sequences with V and J assigned. These tables do not hold every clone; where another copy was compared, an unresolved V gene accounts for under half, and the others remain unexplained. The sample table shows about 680,000 clones, and 92% are seen once. The top ten clonotypes cover roughly 22% of the sample. CD8 naive samples consisted of CD45RO-negative cells that were positively selected for CCR7, yielding a CD45RA+CCR7+ population without TemRA cells. Material: naive CD8+ T cells sorted from blood. In light of the paper, this sample's cell subset or site label describes: CD45RA+CCR7+. The origin of the receptors is a man under 40 in good health.

The CDR3 is CASSLARGGYNEQFF. CDR3 in DNA: TGTGCCAGCAGCTTAGCTCGAGGGGGTTACAATGAGCAGTTCTTC. V and J are TRBV7-2 and TRBJ2-1; D is perhaps TRBD1 (6 bases). Germline CDR1 SGHTA, CDR2 FQGNSA. Trimming took 0 bases from V and 4 from J, leaving 10 bases between them. CDR3 length: 15 residues.

The CDR3 DNA sequence: TGTGCCAGCAGTCCGGGACAAACGACTAGCTACAATGAGCAGTTCTTC. Its protein is CASSPGQTTSYNEQFF. The chain links TRBV28 to TRBJ2-1; D might be TRBD1 or TRBD2, each matching 6 bases. V was pared by 5 bases and J by 3 bases, with 17 bases between. The germline gives CDR1 MDHEN, CDR2 SYDVKM. The CDR3 has 16 amino acids.

The V and J genes are TRBV18 and TRBJ1-3, with D maybe TRBD1 (5 bases). This CDR3 has 17 amino acids. CDR1 and CDR2 (germline): KGHSH, LQKENI. V lost 4 bases and J lost 4, with 20 bases in between. The CDR3 reads CASSLTAGHTQGNTIYF. CDR3 DNA sequence: TGTGCCAGCTCACTGACAGCGGGGCACACTCAGGGAAACACCATATATTTT. Using reference TRBV18 and TRBJ1-3 for the parts outside the CDR3, the full variable domain is NAGVMQNPRHLVRRRGQEARLRCSPMKGHSHVYWYRQLPEEGLKFMVYLQKENIIDESGMPKERFSAEFPKEGPSILRIQQVVRGDSAAYFCASSLTAGHTQGNTIYFGEGSWLTVV.

This chain links TRBV27 with TRBJ2-1; no clear D gene. The CDR3 is made up of 12 amino acids. The germline V and J ends were trimmed by 5 bases and 12 bases, with 14 bases remaining between them. Germline values: CDR1 MNHEY, CDR2 SMNVEV (reference sequence). The CDR3 coding sequence is TGTGCCAGCAGTGTATGGCCTTGGGGGCAGTTCTTC. Protein sequence: CASSVWPWGQFF.

The rearrangement uses TRBV4-3 and TRBJ2-2; D is uncertain. The CDR3 has 16 amino acids. Germline CDR1 LGHNA, CDR2 YSLEER. The V and J ends lost 1 base and 2 bases respectively, with 11 bases between them. CDR3 loop: CASSQGKIRNTGELFF. Here the CDR3 DNA reads TGCGCCAGCAGCCAAGGAAAAATACGTAACACCGGGGAGCTGTTTTTT.

The chain joins TRBV13 to TRBJ2-1; 14 bases match TRBD2. CDR1 and CDR2 (germline): PRHDT, FYEKMQ (reference sequence). J gave up 10 bases and V 3 bases, and 11 bases lay outside the gene matches. This CDR3 region has 17 residues. CDR3 residues: CASSLLGARLAGGEQFF. The DNA of the CDR3 is TGTGCCAGCAGCTTGTTAGGGGCCCGACTAGCGGGAGGGGAGCAGTTCTTC.

Comment on this clone: In the same sample, other DNA sequences code for this CDR3. V gene TRBV5-1 combines with J gene TRBJ2-1, with D possibly TRBD2 on 6 matching bases. This CDR3 comprises 15 residues. The germline CDR1 and CDR2 sequences are SGHRS and YFSETQ. V gave up 0 bases and J gave up 4 bases, with 11 bases separating them. This chain's CDR3 is CASSLELAGYNEQFF. CDR3 nucleotides: TGCGCCAGCAGCTTGGAACTAGCCGGATACAATGAGCAGTTCTTC.

V usage is TRBV7-8 and J usage is TRBJ2-7, with D possibly TRBD2 on 6 matching bases. CDR1 SGHVS and CDR2 FQNEAQ come from the germline V gene. The CDR3 totals 17 residues. The germline V and J ends were trimmed by 4 bases and 0 bases, with 19 bases remaining between them. The CDR3 loop is CASSSRIRATSSYEQYF. Written as DNA, the CDR3 is TGTGCCAGCAGCTCCAGGATCAGGGCGACTAGCTCCTACGAGCAGTACTTC.

The gene calls are TRBV7-2 and TRBJ2-7; 9 bases match TRBD2. Germline CDR1 and CDR2: SGHTA and FQGNSA. This CDR3 contains 14 residues. Trimming took 3 bases from V and 4 from J; bases not matched to a gene: 4. DNA for the CDR3: TGTGCCAGCAGCTTTGCGGGAGGGGGGTACGAGCAGTACTTC. Encoded protein: CASSFAGGGYEQYF.

V usage is TRBV19 and J usage is TRBJ2-2; TRBD2 is a possible D gene (6 bases). Germline loops: CDR1 LNHDA, CDR2 SQIVND (reference sequence). This CDR3 contains 14 residues. V gave up 6 bases and J gave up 5 bases, with 13 bases separating them. CDR3 protein: CASSLLSGTGELFF. The CDR3 region has the DNA TGTGCCAGTAGCCTACTCAGCGGGACCGGGGAGCTGTTTTTT.

This rearrangement joins TRBV6-5 to TRBJ2-7, with 8 bases lining up with TRBD1. CDR1 is MNHEY and CDR2 is SVGAGI in the germline V gene. V shed 2 bases and J 3 bases; nucleotides not matched to a gene: 3. This CDR3 comprises 14 residues. CDR3 in amino acids: CASSYGQGGYEQYF. CDR3 in DNA: TGTGCCAGCAGTTACGGACAGGGTGGCTACGAGCAGTACTTC.

This sequence joins TRBV27 and TRBJ2-2; D is unresolved. CDR1 is MNHEY, CDR2 SMNVEV, per germline (reference sequence). The length of the CDR3 is 13 residues. The V end lost 7 bases, the J end lost 6 bases, and 12 bases lay between the germline ends. CDR3 sequence reads: CASKSNGPGELFF. CDR3 sequence (DNA): TGTGCCAGCAAGAGTAACGGACCCGGGGAGCTGTTTTTT.

About this clone: The same CDR3 can be traced to other DNA sequences in this sample. The CDR3 DNA sequence: TGTGCCAGCAGGACGAACACCGGGGAGCTGTTTTTT. Translation: CASRTNTGELFF. The rearrangement links TRBV9 to TRBJ2-2, with no clear D. Germline CDR1 SGDLS, CDR2 YYNGEE. The CDR3 is 12 amino acids. The V end lost 5 bases, the J end lost 0 bases, and 2 bases lay between the germline ends.

The chain links TRBV7-8 to TRBJ2-7, with 7 positions matching TRBD2. V trimming: 5 bases; J trimming: 3 bases; junction bases outside the gene matches: 13. Per the germline V gene, CDR1 is SGHVS and CDR2 is FQNEAQ. The CDR3 length is 16 residues. The CDR3 DNA sequence: TGTGCCAGCAGCGGATCGAGGCTCACTAGCGTCTACGAGCAGTACTTC. Protein sequence: CASSGSRLTSVYEQYF.

The chain employs TRBV7-2 and TRBJ2-2; 10 bases map to TRBD2. CDR1 and CDR2 from the germline V gene are SGHTA and FQGNSA. This CDR3 comprises 16 residues. Losses at the gene ends were 4 bases for V and 2 bases for J; bases not matched to a gene: 4. The CDR3 DNA reads as TGTGCCAGCAGCTCACTAGCGGGAACCAACACCGGGGAGCTGTTTTTT. This codes for CASSSLAGTNTGELFF.

DNA of the CDR3: TGCGCCAGCAGCCAAGATAGAATAGGGAACACTGAAGCTTTCTTT. Amino acid sequence: CASSQDRIGNTEAFF. The rearrangement joins TRBV4-3 to TRBJ1-1, with D unresolved. The CDR3 extends over 15 amino acids. The germline CDR1 and CDR2 sequences are LGHNA and YSLEER. Between the trimmed V and J ends, which lost 0 bases and 1 base, there was a span of 9 bases.

In this sample, this clone turned up once. The chain uses TRBV6-6 and TRBJ2-7; D is possibly TRBD2 (5 bases). From germline, CDR1 is MNHNY and CDR2 SVGAGI (reference sequence). Trimming cost V 0 bases and J 3 bases, with 6 bases left between them. This CDR3 is built from 13 residues. CDR3 in DNA: TGTGCCAGCAGTTACTCGCGGGTCTACGAGCAGTACTTC. Its translation: CASSYSRVYEQYF.

This chain joins TRBV7-9 and TRBJ2-1, with 9 nucleotides matching TRBD1. The V segment lost 6 bases and the J segment 8 bases; nucleotides outside the gene matches: 11. The germline V gene has CDR1 SEHNR and CDR2 FQNEAQ (reference sequence). The CDR3 runs 15 residues. CDR3 DNA sequence: TGTGCCAGCAGAACCGGGACAGGGACGGGCGATGAGCAGTTCTTC. Residues: CASRTGTGTGDEQFF.

The chain uses TRBV13 and TRBJ2-7; D is uncertain. CDR1 is PRHDT and CDR2 is FYEKMQ in the germline V gene (reference sequence). The germline V and J ends were trimmed by 0 bases and 7 bases, with 13 bases remaining between them. The CDR3 is made up of 14 amino acids. The CDR3 protein is CASSLGGPVREQYF. In nucleotides, the CDR3 is TGTGCCAGCAGCTTAGGTGGGCCCGTGAGGGAGCAGTACTTC. Full variable domain (rest looked up from reference TRBV13 and TRBJ2-7): AAGVIQSPRHLIKEKRETATLKCYPIPRHDTVYWYQQGPGQDPQFLISFYEKMQSDKGSIPDRFSAQQFSDYHSELNMSSLELGDSALYFCASSLGGPVREQYFGPGTRLTVT.

This clone was detected only once. The genes are TRBV6-1 and TRBJ2-2; TRBD2 matches at 15 bases. The CDR3 runs to 17 residues. The J segment lost 7 bases and the V segment lost 4 bases, leaving 7 bases of the junction unmatched. Germline values: CDR1 MNHNS, CDR2 SASEGT. CDR3 sequence reads: CASSVWGLAGGGGELFF. CDR3 coding DNA: TGTGCCAGCAGTGTTTGGGGACTAGCGGGAGGAGGCGGGGAGCTGTTTTTT.

Notes on this clone: The junction departs from the called germline gene at one end, perhaps through a read error. The V gene is TRBV7-7, the J gene TRBJ2-5; D is unclear. Germline values: CDR1 SSHAT, CDR2 FNYEAQ (reference sequence). The CDR3 extends over 17 amino acids. The CDR3 bases are TGTGCTAGCAGCTTAGAAGTTCTGTCGGCGTCCCAAGAGACCCAGTACTTC. Amino acids: CASSLEVLSASQETQYF.

V and J are TRBV27 and TRBJ2-1; TRBD2 matches 10 bases. CDR1 and CDR2 from the germline V gene are MNHEY and SMNVEV (reference sequence). V trimming: 6 bases; J trimming: 3 bases; junction bases outside the gene matches: 5. CDR3 size: 15 residues. The CDR3 loop is CASSTQREGYNEQFF. The CDR3 nucleotides are TGTGCCAGCAGCACCCAGCGGGAGGGCTACAATGAGCAGTTCTTC.

The chain has TRBV5-6 and TRBJ2-1; D is undetermined. CDR1 SGHDT and CDR2 YYEEEE come from the germline V gene. V was pared by 0 bases and J by 12 bases, with 10 bases between. The CDR3 is 12 amino acids. CDR3 residues: CASSLGLMMQFF. The CDR3 nucleotides are TGTGCCAGCAGCTTGGGTCTTATGATGCAGTTCTTC.

This clone is a singleton in its sample. The rearrangement uses TRBV11-2 and TRBJ2-1; TRBD1 matches at 12 bases. This CDR3 comprises 16 residues. The V gene's germline CDR1 is SGHAT and CDR2 FQNNGV. With 4 bases clipped from V and 9 bases from J, the junction kept 10 bases outside the gene matches. This chain's CDR3 is CASSSLGQGALGEQFF. For the CDR3, the DNA is TGTGCCAGCAGCTCCTTGGGACAGGGGGCTTTGGGTGAGCAGTTCTTC. The complete variable domain, with remaining parts taken from reference TRBV11-2 and TRBJ2-1, reads EAGVAQSPRYKIIEKRQSVAFWCNPISGHATLYWYQQILGQGPKLLIQFQNNGVVDDSQLPKDRFSAERLKGVDSTLKIQPAKLEDSAVYLCASSSLGQGALGEQFFGPGTRLTVL.

This rearrangement joins TRBV19 to TRBJ1-5; no firm D call. Germline CDR1 LNHDA, CDR2 SQIVND (reference sequence). Trimming took off 4 bases at V and 5 bases at J, with 15 bases between the two ends. The CDR3 consists of 15 residues. This CDR3 is CASSTRRVWDQPQHF. CDR3 bases: TGTGCCAGTAGTACACGACGAGTATGGGATCAGCCCCAGCATTTT.

This clone was observed a handful of times. J is TRBJ1-3 and V is TRBV19; D is unresolved. The CDR3 is 16 amino acids. V was cut by 3 bases and J by 3 bases, with 15 bases left in between. Germline loops: CDR1 LNHDA, CDR2 SQIVND (reference sequence). The CDR3 DNA sequence: TGTGCCAGTAGTATTGGCAGTGCCGGGCTTGGAAACACCATATATTTT. This sequence encodes CASSIGSAGLGNTIYF.

V gene TRBV9 combines with J gene TRBJ2-7, with D perhaps assigned TRBD1 or TRBD2 (5 bases each). V shed 6 bases and J shed 2 bases, with 24 bases lying between them. CDR1 is SGDLS and CDR2 is YYNGEE in the germline V gene. The CDR3 length is 17 residues. CDR3 region: CASILWDVQPLTYEQYF. The CDR3 region has the DNA TGTGCCAGCATCCTCTGGGACGTTCAGCCCCTAACCTACGAGCAGTACTTC.

This chain connects TRBV29-1 to TRBJ1-5, with D possibly TRBD1 on 6 matching bases. V was cut by 4 bases and J by 0 bases, with 10 bases left in between. Germline lookup yields CDR1 SQVTM and CDR2 ANQGSEA. The CDR3 contains 14 residues. This CDR3 is CSVGQGNSNQPQHF. CDR3 nucleotides: TGCAGCGTTGGGCAGGGGAATAGCAATCAGCCCCAGCATTTT.

The gene calls are TRBV7-9 and TRBJ2-7; D possibly uses TRBD1 or TRBD2 (5 bases each). Per the germline V gene, CDR1 is SEHNR and CDR2 is FQNEAQ (reference sequence). The CDR3 totals 12 residues. V dropped 4 bases and J dropped 6 bases, with 10 bases sitting between them. The CDR3, as DNA: TGTGCCAGCAGCTGGGTGGGGGTCGAGCAGTACTTC. Translating it yields CASSWVGVEQYF.